The rows below give T cell receptor beta chains drawn from one sample of a study of blood T cell repertoires in COVID-19. The data were produced by immunoSEQ multiplex PCR, yet TCRdb's version contains in-frame clones alone and is incomplete. The sample shows more than 100,000 clones, almost 90% of them seen only once. Sequencing was performed on peripheral blood. The receptors were sampled from a human donor in a cohort sampled during active COVID-19. Both conserved end residues are part of each CDR3. A D gene is named only where the DNA matches it firmly. Clone size appears in some rows only: once, few, many, or a class for an expanded clone.

TRBV6-5,TRBJ1-4,NA,NA,TGTGCCAGCAGTTACTCTGGTGACAGCGAAAAACTGTTTTTT,CASSYSGDSEKLFF
TRBV7-2,TRBJ2-7,TRBD2,NA,TGTGCCAGCAGTCGTATAGCGGGTACGCAGAACGAGCAGTACTTC,CASSRIAGTQNEQYF
TRBV20-1,TRBJ1-2,NA,NA,TGCAGTGCTAGTACTGGACAGAGCTATGGCTACACCTTC,CSASTGQSYGYTF
TRBV6-5,TRBJ1-1,TRBD1,NA,TGTGCCAGCAGCCGGACAGGGAGTACTGAAGCTTTCTTT,CASSRTGSTEAFF
TRBV27,TRBJ2-1,NA,NA,TGTGCCAGCAGCCTTCGGGGGACTCAGTACAATGAGCAGTTCTTC,CASSLRGTQYNEQFF
TRBV9,TRBJ2-2,NA,NA,TGTGCCAGCAGCGTAGGACAGGACACCGGGGAGCTGTTTTTT,CASSVGQDTGELFF
TRBV6-6,TRBJ2-7,NA,NA,TGTGCCAGCGGAGGGACTGCAGCACTCTCCTACGAGCAGTACTTC,CASGGTAALSYEQYF
TRBV25-1,TRBJ2-3,TRBD2,NA,TGTGCCAGCAGTGAATATAGCGGGGGGCTTTCGGGTACGCAGTATTTT,CASSEYSGGLSGTQYF
TRBV11-2,TRBJ2-1,NA,NA,TGTGCCAGCAGCAAGGGGACAAGCTCCTACAATGAGCAGTTCTTC,CASSKGTSSYNEQFF
TRBV15,TRBJ1-5,NA,NA,TGTGCCACCAGCAGAGATCTAGTCGACAGAAATCAGCCCCAGCATTTT,CATSRDLVDRNQPQHF
TRBV5-1,TRBJ2-3,TRBD1,once,TGCGCCAGCAGCGAGACAGGGTATTTCACAGATACGCAGTATTTT,CASSETGYFTDTQYF
TRBV19,TRBJ2-2,NA,NA,TGTGCCAGTAGTCGCTTGGGCCCAGACACCGGGGAGCTGTTTTTT,CASSRLGPDTGELFF
TRBV6-5,TRBJ1-6,NA,NA,TGTGCCAGCTATTCCTCGGGGGATAATTCACCCCTCCACTTT,CASYSSGDNSPLHF
TRBV14,TRBJ2-1,TRBD1,NA,TGTGCCAGCAGCCAACCCACAGGGGGAGCCTACAATGAGCAGTTCTTC,CASSQPTGGAYNEQFF
TRBV5-1,TRBJ1-6,NA,NA,TGCGCCAGCAGCGAATTCGGAGACCCACCCCTCCACTTT,CASSEFGDPPLHF
TRBV7-2,TRBJ1-6,NA,NA,TGTGCCAGCAGCGCACAGGGAACGAATTCACCCCTCCACTTT,CASSAQGTNSPLHF
TRBV18,TRBJ2-7,TRBD2,once,TGTGCCAGCTCACCTGGAGCGGGGGACACCTACGAGCAGTACTTC,CASSPGAGDTYEQYF
TRBV7-2,TRBJ2-7,NA,NA,TGTGCCAGCAGCTTGTCCCGGTGGTCCTACGAGCAGTACTTC,CASSLSRWSYEQYF
TRBV6-5,TRBJ2-7,TRBD2,NA,TGTGCCAGCAGTTCATCTTCCGGGACTAGCGGTTACGAGCAGTACTTC,CASSSSSGTSGYEQYF
TRBV21-1,TRBJ2-1,NA,NA,TGTGCCAGCAGCAAAGCGCCACAGGGGGCCGGTGAGCAGTTCTTC,CASSKAPQGAGEQFF
TRBV5-6,TRBJ1-2,NA,NA,TGTGCCAGCAGACTAAACAGGGTCGGCGGCTACACCTTC,CASRLNRVGGYTF
TRBV5-4,TRBJ1-1,NA,NA,TGTGCCAGCAGCTTGGCCATAGCCCGCACTGAAGCTTTCTTT,CASSLAIARTEAFF
TRBV6-6,TRBJ1-1,NA,once,TGTGCCAGCAGCCCCGGGTTCGAGCAGAACACTGAAGCTTTCTTT,CASSPGFEQNTEAFF
TRBV5-4,TRBJ1-2,NA,NA,TGTGCCAGCAGCTTGGACTCGGATGGCTACACCTTC,CASSLDSDGYTF
TRBV11-2,TRBJ2-1,NA,NA,TGTGCCAGCAGCTTATTCCCACGCGGGCCTCAAAGCTCCTACAATGAGCAGTTCTTC,CASSLFPRGPQSSYNEQFF
TRBV6-5,TRBJ1-5,TRBD1,NA,TGTGCCAGCAGTTACACGGGACAGGGACAGCCCCAGCATTTT,CASSYTGQGQPQHF